This section outlines one T cell receptor beta chain sequence together with its context. This record comes from a study of shared clonotypes between healthy human individuals. The CDR3 spans 11 residues. V was cut by 8 bases and J by 2 bases, with 9 bases left in between. In germline, CDR1 is GTSNPN, CDR2 SVGIG (reference sequence). The assay was immunoSEQ multiplex PCR, and TCRdb's table has in-frame clones only and misses some. The table records about 600,000 clones, just over 75% of them present only once. What was sequenced was PBMCs. V usage is TRBV30 and J usage is TRBJ1-2; D uncertain. This TCR was recovered from a woman between 35 and 50 years old in good health. Some clones in this sample may be carry-over from other donors' samples. CDR3 sequence: CAGEINYGYTF. CDR3 bases: TGTGCCGGGGAGATAAACTATGGCTACACCTTC.